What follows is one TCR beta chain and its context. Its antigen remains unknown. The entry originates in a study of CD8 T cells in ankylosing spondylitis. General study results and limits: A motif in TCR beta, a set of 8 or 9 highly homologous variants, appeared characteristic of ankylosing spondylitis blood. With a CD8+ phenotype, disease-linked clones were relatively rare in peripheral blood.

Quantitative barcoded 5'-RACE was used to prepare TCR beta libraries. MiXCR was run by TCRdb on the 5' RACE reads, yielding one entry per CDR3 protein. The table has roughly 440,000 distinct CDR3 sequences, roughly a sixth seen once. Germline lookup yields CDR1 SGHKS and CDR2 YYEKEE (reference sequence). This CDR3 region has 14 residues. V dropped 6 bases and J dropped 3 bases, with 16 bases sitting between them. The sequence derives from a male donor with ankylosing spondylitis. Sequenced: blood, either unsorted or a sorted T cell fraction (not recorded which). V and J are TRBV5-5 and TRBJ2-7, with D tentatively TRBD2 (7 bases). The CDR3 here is CASTSGGGFYEQYF. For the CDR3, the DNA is TGTGCCAGCACCTCGGGGGGCGGCTTCTACGAGCAGTACTTC.